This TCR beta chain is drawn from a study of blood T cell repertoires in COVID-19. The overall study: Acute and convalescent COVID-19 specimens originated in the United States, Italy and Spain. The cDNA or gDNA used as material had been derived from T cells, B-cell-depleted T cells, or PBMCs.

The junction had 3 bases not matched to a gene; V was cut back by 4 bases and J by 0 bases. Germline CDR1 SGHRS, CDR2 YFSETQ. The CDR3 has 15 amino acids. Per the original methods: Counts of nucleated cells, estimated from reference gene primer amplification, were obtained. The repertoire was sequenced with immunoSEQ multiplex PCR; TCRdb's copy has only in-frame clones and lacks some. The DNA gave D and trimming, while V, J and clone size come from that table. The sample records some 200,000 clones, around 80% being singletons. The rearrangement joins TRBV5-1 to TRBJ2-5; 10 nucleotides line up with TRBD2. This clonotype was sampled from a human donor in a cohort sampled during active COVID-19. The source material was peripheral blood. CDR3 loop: CASSLTSGNQETQYF. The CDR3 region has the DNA TGCGCCAGCAGCCTAACTAGCGGGAACCAAGAGACCCAGTACTTC.